The rows below give T cell receptor beta chains drawn from one sample of a study of vaccination and CD4 T cells after COVID-19. In TCRdb, the PCR reads were re-called with MiXCR into one record per CDR3 protein. The sample includes 15,000 or so distinct CDR3 sequences, under 40% of them seen just once. These receptors are not linked to any known antigen. The sequencing sample was made of cultured CD4+ T cells from blood. The source is a human donor with COVID-19. The CDR3 runs from the conserved cysteine through the conserved F or W. Each record gives: CDR3 DNA, CDR3 protein, clone size, J gene, D gene, V gene. A D gene is named only where the DNA matches it firmly. Expanded clones get a size class; other rows say once, few or many, or leave the size out.

TGTGCCAGCAAAAGGACAGATACGCAGTATTTT,CASKRTDTQYF,once,TRBJ2-3,-,TRBV11-3
TGTGCCAGCAGCTCCGACGGTAGAAGGAGCACTGAAGCTTTCTTT,CASSSDGRRSTEAFF,-,TRBJ1-1,-,TRBV5-8
TGCAGTGCTAGGGGACAGGGGACAGATACGCAGTATTTT,CSARGQGTDTQYF,-,TRBJ2-3,TRBD1,TRBV20-1
TGTGCCAGCAGTTTCTGGGGAGATGAGCAGTTCTTC,CASSFWGDEQFF,-,TRBJ2-1,-,TRBV5-4
TGTGCCAGCAGCACCGGGGCTGGGAACTATGGCTACACCTTC,CASSTGAGNYGYTF,-,TRBJ1-2,-,TRBV7-3
TGCAGTGCACCCAAGACCGGGACACCGAACACTGAAGCTTTCTTT,CSAPKTGTPNTEAFF,few,TRBJ1-1,-,TRBV20-1
TGTGCCAGCGGAGCGGGGGACATACAAGAGACCCAGTACTTC,CASGAGDIQETQYF,-,TRBJ2-5,TRBD2,TRBV6-1
TGTGCCAGCAGTGGAGGAGGAGGATCGACAGATACGCAGTATTTT,CASSGGGGSTDTQYF,-,TRBJ2-3,-,TRBV2
TGTGCCAGCAGTCGTGGAGGGGGGGACACAGATACGCAGTATTTT,CASSRGGGDTDTQYF,-,TRBJ2-3,-,TRBV7-3
TGTGCCAGCACTGGAGGCCCCTCTCGGGCCGGGGAGCTGTTTTTT,CASTGGPSRAGELFF,few,TRBJ2-2,-,TRBV2
TGCAGCGTTGACCGCAGGGACACTGAAGCTTTCTTT,CSVDRRDTEAFF,-,TRBJ1-1,-,TRBV29-1
TGTGCCAGCAGCTTAACTGGGGGGACTAGCGGGGGACCTTCTGGGGCCAACGTCCTGACTTTC,CASSLTGGTSGGPSGANVLTF,-,TRBJ2-6,TRBD2,TRBV7-3
TGTGCCAGCAGCGTATCTGGGGACAGATACTACAATGAGCAGTTCTTC,CASSVSGDRYYNEQFF,-,TRBJ2-1,TRBD1,TRBV9
TGTGCCAGCAGTTTATTGGGACAGAAAACTTTCTTT,CASSLLGQKTFF,-,TRBJ1-1,TRBD1,TRBV28
TGTGCCAGCAGTACAGGGGTTCGGCCCCAGCATTTT,CASSTGVRPQHF,-,TRBJ1-5,TRBD1,TRBV28
TGTGCCAGCGAGCGGGGGTCCAATGAGCAGTTCTTC,CASERGSNEQFF,-,TRBJ2-1,TRBD2,TRBV6-2/TRBV6-3
TGTGCCAGCAGAACCGACCCGGATGGCTACACCTTC,CASRTDPDGYTF,-,TRBJ1-2,-,TRBV6-1
TGCAGTGCTAGAGGTGCTCAGGGGGCGTTTTCACCCCTCCACTTT,CSARGAQGAFSPLHF,medium-sized,TRBJ1-6,TRBD1,TRBV20-1
TGTGCCAGCAGCCCACGACAGGGAAGGGCCCTCCACTTT,CASSPRQGRALHF,few,TRBJ1-6,TRBD1,TRBV7-9
TGTGCCAGCAGTCTATTTGGAGGTGGAAACACCATATATTTT,CASSLFGGGNTIYF,-,TRBJ1-3,-,TRBV12-3/TRBV12-4
TGTGCCTGGAGCCGTTGGGGACAGGGGTATAATTCACCCCTCCACTTT,CAWSRWGQGYNSPLHF,few,TRBJ1-6,TRBD1,TRBV30
TGTGCCAGCAGCAAAAGGGGACCAACGAACACTGAAGCTTTCTTT,CASSKRGPTNTEAFF,few,TRBJ1-1,-,TRBV21-1
TGTGCCAGCGGTAGCGGCGCACTCTCCTACGAGCAGTACTTC,CASGSGALSYEQYF,few,TRBJ2-7,-,TRBV28
TGTGCCAGCAGTCCCGGGCCCGCCAACACTGAAGCTTTCTTT,CASSPGPANTEAFF,-,TRBJ1-1,-,TRBV4-2
TGTGCCAGCTCACCGGACAGGGGATTCGACAATGAGCAGTTCTTC,CASSPDRGFDNEQFF,once,TRBJ2-1,TRBD1,TRBV18
TGTGCCACCAGTCCGACAGGGTTTGATACGCAGTATTTT,CATSPTGFDTQYF,-,TRBJ2-3,TRBD1,TRBV15
TGCAGCGTTGAAGGGACAGGGAACACTGAAGCTTTCTTT,CSVEGTGNTEAFF,few,TRBJ1-1,TRBD1,TRBV29-1
TGTGCCATCAGTGAGACACTGGAAACTGAAGCTTTCTTT,CAISETLETEAFF,-,TRBJ1-1,-,TRBV10-3
TGTGCCAGCAGCTCCCGGGGGGCGGGGGGCGCGTCCGGGGAGCTGTTTTTT,CASSSRGAGGASGELFF,-,TRBJ2-2,TRBD2,TRBV11-3
TGTGCCAGCAGCCGCCCCCCGCCGGGACAGCATAGGGATAGCACAGATACGCAGTATTTT,CASSRPPPGQHRDSTDTQYF,medium-sized,TRBJ2-3,TRBD1,TRBV27
TGTGCTAGCAGCTTAAGACGGTTTAACTATGGCTACACCTTC,CASSLRRFNYGYTF,-,TRBJ1-2,-,TRBV7-7
TGCAGTGCGGGAGGACAGGGGGCCCATAATTCACCCCTCCACTTT,CSAGGQGAHNSPLHF,few,TRBJ1-6,TRBD1,TRBV20-1
TGCAGTGCTCCCAAACCCATAGCGGGGGTCTACGAGCAGTACTTC,CSAPKPIAGVYEQYF,few,TRBJ2-7,TRBD2,TRBV20-1
TGCGCCAGCAGCCCTGGCGGGGGGAGGGTCCAAGAGACCCAGTACTTC,CASSPGGGRVQETQYF,-,TRBJ2-5,TRBD2,TRBV5-1
TGCAGTGCTAGAGATTTTGAGGGTGGCTACACCTTC,CSARDFEGGYTF,few,TRBJ1-2,-,TRBV20-1
TGTGCCAGCAGCCAATGGGGACAGGGGGCTCTGAACACTGAAGCTTTCTTT,CASSQWGQGALNTEAFF,-,TRBJ1-1,TRBD1,TRBV4-2
TGTGCCAGCAGCCAAGATGCCGGGACAGTATATGGCTACACCTTC,CASSQDAGTVYGYTF,few,TRBJ1-2,TRBD1,TRBV4-2
TGTGCCATCAGTGTAACGGGCACCGGGGAGCTGTTTTTT,CAISVTGTGELFF,-,TRBJ2-2,-,TRBV10-3
TGTGCCAGCAGCCCTCCGGCGGGGCCCCTAGGGAATCATGAGCAGTTCTTC,CASSPPAGPLGNHEQFF,few,TRBJ2-1,-,TRBV7-3
TGTGCCAGCAGCTTGGAGGGCTACAGGAAGAACACCGGGGAGCTGTTTTTT,CASSLEGYRKNTGELFF,few,TRBJ2-2,-,TRBV7-2
TGTGCCAGCAACAGGGTTGGCCAGCCCCAGCATTTT,CASNRVGQPQHF,few,TRBJ1-5,-,TRBV6-2/TRBV6-3
TGTGCCAGCAGTTCCCATCGACAGGGAATGGGTCTTGGCTACACCTTC,CASSSHRQGMGLGYTF,few,TRBJ1-2,TRBD1,TRBV27
TGTGCCAGCAGTGGAGGATACTCTGGAAACACCATATATTTT,CASSGGYSGNTIYF,few,TRBJ1-3,-,TRBV6-1
TGTGCCAGCAGTTACGGGGGTATTGCAACTAATGAAAAACTGTTTTTT,CASSYGGIATNEKLFF,-,TRBJ1-4,-,TRBV6-5
TGTGCCACTTCACAGGGGCCAAAGGGGGAGCAGTACTTC,CATSQGPKGEQYF,once,TRBJ2-7,TRBD1,TRBV6-1
TGTGCCAGCAGTCTCTTTGGCAGGCACACTGAAGCTTTCTTT,CASSLFGRHTEAFF,-,TRBJ1-1,-,TRBV27
TGTGCCAGCAGCTTCACCGAGTCCGGGGTGGCCCAGTACTTC,CASSFTESGVAQYF,-,TRBJ2-5,-,TRBV5-4
TGTGCCAGCATACCGGACAGCTCCTATAATTCACCCCTCCACTTT,CASIPDSSYNSPLHF,few,TRBJ1-6,-,TRBV6-1
TGTGCCAGCAGCCCGGGGGGCCTAGGGAATGAGCAGTTCTTC,CASSPGGLGNEQFF,-,TRBJ2-1,-,TRBV7-3
TGTGCCAGCAGCTTGGCTTCCGGAAACACCATATATTTT,CASSLASGNTIYF,few,TRBJ1-3,-,TRBV7-2